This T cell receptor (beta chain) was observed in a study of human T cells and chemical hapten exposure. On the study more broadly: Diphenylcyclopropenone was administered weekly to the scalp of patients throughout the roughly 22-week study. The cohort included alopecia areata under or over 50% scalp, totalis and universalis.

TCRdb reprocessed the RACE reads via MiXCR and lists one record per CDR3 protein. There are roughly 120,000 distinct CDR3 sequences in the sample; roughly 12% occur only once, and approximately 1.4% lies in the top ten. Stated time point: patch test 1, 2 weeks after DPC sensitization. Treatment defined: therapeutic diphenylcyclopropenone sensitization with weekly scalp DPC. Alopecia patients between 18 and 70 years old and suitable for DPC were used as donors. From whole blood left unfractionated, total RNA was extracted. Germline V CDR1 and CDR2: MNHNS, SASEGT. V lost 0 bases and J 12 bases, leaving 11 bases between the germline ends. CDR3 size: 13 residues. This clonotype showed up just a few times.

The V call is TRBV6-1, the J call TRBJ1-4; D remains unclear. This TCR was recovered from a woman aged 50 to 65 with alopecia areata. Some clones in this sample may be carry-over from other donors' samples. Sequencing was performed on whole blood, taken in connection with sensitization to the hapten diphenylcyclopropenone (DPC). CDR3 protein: CASSEARPLQLFF. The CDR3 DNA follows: TGTGCCAGCAGTGAAGCAAGGCCCTTGCAACTGTTTTTT.